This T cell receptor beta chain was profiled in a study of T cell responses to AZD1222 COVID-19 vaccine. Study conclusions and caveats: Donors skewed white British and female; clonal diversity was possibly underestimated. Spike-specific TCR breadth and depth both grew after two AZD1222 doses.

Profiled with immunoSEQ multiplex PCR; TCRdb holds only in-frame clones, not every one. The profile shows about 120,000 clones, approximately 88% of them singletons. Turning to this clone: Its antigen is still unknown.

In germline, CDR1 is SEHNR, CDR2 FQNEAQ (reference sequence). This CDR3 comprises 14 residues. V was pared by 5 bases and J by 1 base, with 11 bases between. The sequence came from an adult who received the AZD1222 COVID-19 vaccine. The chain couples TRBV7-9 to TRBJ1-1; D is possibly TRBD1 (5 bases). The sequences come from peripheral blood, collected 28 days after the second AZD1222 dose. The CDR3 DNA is TGTGCCAGCAGCCATACGGGACCGAACACTGAAGCTTTCTTT. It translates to CASSHTGPNTEAFF.